This T cell receptor beta chain was recovered during a study of shared clonotypes between healthy human individuals. Study results and limitations: Rarefaction revealed incomplete sorted-subset sequencing despite large depth.

Between the trimmed V and J ends, which lost 3 bases and 0 bases, there was a span of 9 bases. Germline assignment: CDR1 MNHNS and CDR2 SASEGT. CDR3 size: 16 residues. Method: immunoSEQ multiplex PCR; TCRdb's copy keeps in-frame clones and lacks some. The data show fewer than 130,000 clones, about 66% seen once. Comments on this clone: As yet, its antigen is unknown.

Sequencing input: memory CD8+ T cells sorted from blood. The subset here: CD45RO+ cells pooled with CCR7-negative TemRA cells. This sequence was found in a woman under 40 in good health. V is TRBV6-1 and J is TRBJ2-6; a possible D gene is TRBD2 (5 bases). The CDR3 here is CASSDEAASGANVLTF. CDR3 nucleotide sequence: TGTGCCAGCAGTGATGAAGCGGCCTCTGGGGCCAACGTCCTGACTTTC.